The rows below give T cell receptor beta chains drawn from one sample of a study of cytomegalovirus exposure and HLA in healthy donors. Here immunoSEQ multiplex PCR was the method, and the copy in TCRdb shows in-frame clones only, minus some. The sample includes roughly 100,000 clones, around 80% of them seen just once. Sample: PBMCs. All receptors derive from a woman aged 55-70 years in good health and CMV-seronegative. Each CDR3 is given without its conserved first and last residue.

len	v_gene	CDR3aa
11	TRBV19	ASSYSREDEQY
11	TRBV10-3	AIRETGINEQF
14	TRBV6-5	ASSYYLRGLDSPLH
13	TRBV28	ASSLYPTGGHGYT
13	TRBV7-2	ASSFGTGGADEQY
12	TRBV6-1	ASRGGPWVETQY
13	TRBV4-3	ASSQNRGTNYGYT
10	TRBV2	ASTEQGFGYT
13	TRBV30	AWTEGRAQGQPQH
13	TRBV28	ASSAGQQGGNTIY
13	TRBV4-1	ASSQDNRGGYEQY
14	TRBV5-6	ASSLGTAGDRSPLH
13	TRBV28	ASRPYPRGVQPQH
12	TRBV18	ASSMGQTSYEQY
12	TRBV9	ASSSENRAGEQY
13	TRBV6-5	ASSPWGDSNQPQH
13	TRBV18	ASSPGTGADTEAF
10	TRBV7-2	ASSLAQGEQY
9	TRBV27	ATRRGPEAF
9	TRBV25-1	ASRSAETQY
12	TRBV7-2	ASSLDSSFYGYT
13	TRBV15	ATSRSAGGTDTQY
13	TRBV6-6	ASRLDRGSNQPQH
11	TRBV18	ASDLDGYTEAF
12	TRBV9	ASSVAGGAGELF
13	TRBV5-1	ASSLGGGEADGYT
16	TRBV2	ASSEWDIRRSYNSPLH
10	TRBV28	ASSSGDYGYT
14	TRBV11-2	ASSLELAGGSYEQY
13	TRBV7-2	ASSPGVAGGYEQY
12	TRBV6-5	ASSYSIRTIEAF
11	TRBV10-2	ASSERNTGELF
13	TRBV5-1	ASSIQGPPGTAQH
13	TRBV28	ASSQAGEGNYGYT
10	TRBV10-2	ASRDRGTEAF
10	TRBV15	ATSHTGTEAF
13	TRBV5-1	ASSSGHKNTGELF
10	TRBV5-8	ASSSGRSAQH
13	TRBV28	ASSFRGNDNNEQF
13	TRBV28	ASRVGSGSTHEQY
14	TRBV28	ASSLHPKLAADTQY
10	TRBV6-6	ATGRELNEQY
14	TRBV6-5	ASSYYTSGGPDEQY
13	TRBV27	ASSLYTGVGQPQH
10	TRBV4-1	ASSATGYEQY
12	TRBV5-6	ASSPKTGHGGLF
11	TRBV5-4	ASSQQSGVEAF
15	TRBV14	ASSQAGREGAYNEQF
13	TRBV10-3	AISDTGTGFNEQF
8	TRBV7-2	ASGEGGYT
13	TRBV18	ASSPIGVPKEKLF
9	TRBV7-9	ASSPGTGGS
13	TRBV10-3	AISVLGTYNSPLH
14	TRBV7-2	ASRLTGIIGHGELF
11	TRBV30	AWSSASHNEQF
12	TRBV10-3	AISDGEGRETQY
15	TRBV5-6	ASSPSRDSTTYNEQF
12	TRBV18	ASSPGQGGNIQY
13	TRBV19	ASIPGTVTNYGYT